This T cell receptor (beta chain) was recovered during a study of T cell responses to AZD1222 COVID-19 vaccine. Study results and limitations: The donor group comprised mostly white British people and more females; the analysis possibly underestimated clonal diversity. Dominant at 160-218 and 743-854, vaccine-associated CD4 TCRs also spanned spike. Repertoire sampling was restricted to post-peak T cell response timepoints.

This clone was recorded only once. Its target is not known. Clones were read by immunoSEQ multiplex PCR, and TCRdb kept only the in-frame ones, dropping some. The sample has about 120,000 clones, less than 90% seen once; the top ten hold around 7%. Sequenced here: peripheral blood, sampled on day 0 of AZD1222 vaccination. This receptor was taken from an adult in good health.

This chain's CDR3 is CASSWGAGNEKLFF. The CDR3 nucleotides are TGTGCCAGCAGTTGGGGGGCCGGGAACGAAAAACTGTTTTTT. The rearrangement uses TRBV7-9 and TRBJ1-4, with a tentative D call TRBD1 (6 bases). The CDR3 is made up of 14 amino acids. V was clipped by 6 bases and J by 8 bases, with 16 bases between them. The germline V gene has CDR1 SEHNR and CDR2 FQNEAQ (reference sequence).